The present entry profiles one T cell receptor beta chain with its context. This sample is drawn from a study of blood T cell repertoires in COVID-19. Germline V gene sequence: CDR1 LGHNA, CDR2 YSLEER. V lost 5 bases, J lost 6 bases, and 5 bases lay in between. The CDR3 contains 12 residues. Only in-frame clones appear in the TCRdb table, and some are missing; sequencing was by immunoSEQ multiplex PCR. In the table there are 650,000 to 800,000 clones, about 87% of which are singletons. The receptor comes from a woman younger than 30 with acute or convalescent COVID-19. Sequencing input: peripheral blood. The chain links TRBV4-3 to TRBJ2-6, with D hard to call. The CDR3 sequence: CASSSLANVLTF. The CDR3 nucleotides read TGCGCCAGCAGCTCCTTGGCCAACGTCCTGACTTTC.